These T cell receptor beta chains were read from a single sample in a study of blood T cells in healthy people across ages. TCRdb reprocessed the 5' RACE reads via MiXCR and lists one record per CDR3 protein. This sample has 650,000 to 700,000 distinct CDR3 sequences, with about 32% found just once. Material: blood. Every receptor here comes from a woman older than 75 in good health. The CDR3 runs from the conserved cysteine through the conserved F or W. Each record gives: CDR3 DNA, CDR3 protein, V gene, clone size, J gene, D gene. D genes are given only for firm matches. Size is omitted from some rows. Given values are once, few, many or a class for expanded clones.

CDR3nt: TGTGCCAGCAGCCGCCCAGGGCGGAACACTGAAGCTTTCTTT
CDR3aa: CASSRPGRNTEAFF
v_gene: TRBV5-6
abundance: many
j_gene: TRBJ1-1
d_gene: NA

CDR3nt: TGTGCCAGCAGTTCACCGACAGGAGGCTATGGCTACACCTTC
CDR3aa: CASSSPTGGYGYTF
v_gene: TRBV27
abundance: once
j_gene: TRBJ1-2
d_gene: NA

CDR3nt: TGCAGTGCTAGAGGGACTAGCGGAGGGCTGAGCTCCTACAATGAGCAGTTCTTC
CDR3aa: CSARGTSGGLSSYNEQFF
v_gene: TRBV20-1
abundance: NA
j_gene: TRBJ2-1
d_gene: TRBD2

CDR3nt: TGTGCTAGCAGCGCCGGACAGGGGACCTCAGATACGCAGTATTTT
CDR3aa: CASSAGQGTSDTQYF
v_gene: TRBV7-7
abundance: NA
j_gene: TRBJ2-3
d_gene: TRBD1

CDR3nt: TGCGCCAGCAGCGTGGCCGGGACAGGGAACGAGCAGTACTTC
CDR3aa: CASSVAGTGNEQYF
v_gene: TRBV5-1
abundance: NA
j_gene: TRBJ2-7
d_gene: TRBD1

CDR3nt: TGTGCCAGCAGTTTAAACCGGGACATCAGCGATGGCTACACCTTC
CDR3aa: CASSLNRDISDGYTF
v_gene: TRBV6-2/TRBV6-3
abundance: NA
j_gene: TRBJ1-2
d_gene: NA

CDR3nt: TGTGCCAGCAGTTATTACAGGAGTTCACGTGGCTACACCTTC
CDR3aa: CASSYYRSSRGYTF
v_gene: TRBV6-5
abundance: NA
j_gene: TRBJ1-2
d_gene: NA

CDR3nt: TGCAGCGTCCAAAGAGGGACAGGCCACAATGAGCAGTTCTTC
CDR3aa: CSVQRGTGHNEQFF
v_gene: TRBV29-1
abundance: few
j_gene: TRBJ2-1
d_gene: TRBD1

CDR3nt: TGTGCCAGCAGCCAAGAGGCCAAGAGCTCCTACAATGAGCAGTTCTTC
CDR3aa: CASSQEAKSSYNEQFF
v_gene: TRBV4-2
abundance: many
j_gene: TRBJ2-1
d_gene: NA

CDR3nt: TGTGCCAGCAGCTTGTCCGGACAGGGGGAGGCCGAGCAGTACTTC
CDR3aa: CASSLSGQGEAEQYF
v_gene: TRBV7-9
abundance: many
j_gene: TRBJ2-7
d_gene: TRBD1

CDR3nt: TGTGCCAGCAGCCTAAAATCTCCAAGTAATGAAAAACTGTTTTTT
CDR3aa: CASSLKSPSNEKLFF
v_gene: TRBV7-2
abundance: NA
j_gene: TRBJ1-4
d_gene: NA

CDR3nt: TGTGCCAGCAGTTTAGCGGGGGCAGGTGGCTCACCCCTCCACTTT
CDR3aa: CASSLAGAGGSPLHF
v_gene: TRBV12-3/TRBV12-4
abundance: NA
j_gene: TRBJ1-6
d_gene: NA

CDR3nt: TGTGTCAGCAGCTTAATGCGGGGGGGCGTCTACAATGAGCAGTACTTC
CDR3aa: CVSSLMRGGVYNEQYF
v_gene: TRBV7-8
abundance: NA
j_gene: TRBJ2-4
d_gene: TRBD2

CDR3nt: TGTGCCAGCAAGCCTAAGCTAGCGGGTGTCTACGAGCAGTACTTC
CDR3aa: CASKPKLAGVYEQYF
v_gene: TRBV2
abundance: many
j_gene: TRBJ2-7
d_gene: TRBD2

CDR3nt: TGCGCCAGCAGCACCCAAGACAGGAGCTCCTACAATGAGCAGTTCTTC
CDR3aa: CASSTQDRSSYNEQFF
v_gene: TRBV5-1
abundance: NA
j_gene: TRBJ2-1
d_gene: NA

CDR3nt: TGTGCCAGCAGCTTAGCGGGGCCCACTAACTATGGCTACACCTTC
CDR3aa: CASSLAGPTNYGYTF
v_gene: TRBV5-4
abundance: many
j_gene: TRBJ1-2
d_gene: NA

CDR3nt: TGTGCCAGCAGCTTAGCGTGGGATCCAACTAATGAAAAACTGTTTTTT
CDR3aa: CASSLAWDPTNEKLFF
v_gene: TRBV7-2
abundance: many
j_gene: TRBJ1-4
d_gene: NA

CDR3nt: TGTGCCAGCAGCGTAGGAATGGGGAACGTCTACAATGAGCAGTTCTTC
CDR3aa: CASSVGMGNVYNEQFF
v_gene: TRBV9
abundance: many
j_gene: TRBJ2-1
d_gene: NA

CDR3nt: TGTGCCAGCAGCCCCCGAAGGGCAGCCACTGAAGCTTTCTTT
CDR3aa: CASSPRRAATEAFF
v_gene: TRBV5-6
abundance: NA
j_gene: TRBJ1-1
d_gene: NA

CDR3nt: TGTGCCATCAGTGAGTCTGCAGGACTCAATCAGCCCCAGCATTTT
CDR3aa: CAISESAGLNQPQHF
v_gene: TRBV10-3
abundance: NA
j_gene: TRBJ1-5
d_gene: NA

CDR3nt: TGTGCCAGCATTCTTAGGGGGACAGGGCGAAGCTCCTACGAGCAGTACTTC
CDR3aa: CASILRGTGRSSYEQYF
v_gene: TRBV28
abundance: many
j_gene: TRBJ2-7
d_gene: TRBD1

CDR3nt: TGTGCCAGCAGCCCCCGGTGGACAGATACGCAGTATTTT
CDR3aa: CASSPRWTDTQYF
v_gene: TRBV5-4
abundance: many
j_gene: TRBJ2-3
d_gene: NA

CDR3nt: TGCAGTGCTAGCGCAGGGGCGCCCCCAGATACGCAGTATTTT
CDR3aa: CSASAGAPPDTQYF
v_gene: TRBV20-1
abundance: many
j_gene: TRBJ2-3
d_gene: NA

CDR3nt: TGTGCCAGCAGTTTTGCACAGGGGGGCCGGGAGACCCAGTACTTC
CDR3aa: CASSFAQGGRETQYF
v_gene: TRBV27
abundance: many
j_gene: TRBJ2-5
d_gene: TRBD1

CDR3nt: TGTGCCTGGAGTGTTTTCGGCTTAAATGAGCAGTTCTTC
CDR3aa: CAWSVFGLNEQFF
v_gene: TRBV30
abundance: many
j_gene: TRBJ2-1
d_gene: NA

CDR3nt: TGCAGTGCGCCAAACGTGGGACAGCTGGGATATGGCTACACCTTC
CDR3aa: CSAPNVGQLGYGYTF
v_gene: TRBV20-1
abundance: NA
j_gene: TRBJ1-2
d_gene: TRBD1

CDR3nt: TGTGCCAGCAGTTCCGGGACTAGCGGGGGGTCGAACTCCTACAATGAGCAGTTCTTC
CDR3aa: CASSSGTSGGSNSYNEQFF
v_gene: TRBV7-3
abundance: few
j_gene: TRBJ2-1
d_gene: TRBD2

CDR3nt: TGTGCCAGCAGTTTAGGAAGGAGTGAAAAACTGTTTTTT
CDR3aa: CASSLGRSEKLFF
v_gene: TRBV12-3/TRBV12-4
abundance: few
j_gene: TRBJ1-4
d_gene: NA

CDR3nt: TGTGCCAGCAGTTACTCCCCAGTAGGGGCCAACGAGCAGTACTTC
CDR3aa: CASSYSPVGANEQYF
v_gene: TRBV6-2/TRBV6-3
abundance: many
j_gene: TRBJ2-7
d_gene: NA

CDR3nt: TGTACCAGCAGCTTAGGACAAGCCTCCGTGACCCAGTACTTC
CDR3aa: CTSSLGQASVTQYF
v_gene: TRBV7-2
abundance: few
j_gene: TRBJ2-5
d_gene: NA

CDR3nt: TGTGCCAGCAGTGAATCTCTAGCTCCTGGTGATACGCAGTATTTT
CDR3aa: CASSESLAPGDTQYF
v_gene: TRBV6-4
abundance: many
j_gene: TRBJ2-3
d_gene: NA

CDR3nt: TGCAGTGCTAGAGGGTGGACAGGGGACGACACCGGGGAGCTGTTTTTT
CDR3aa: CSARGWTGDDTGELFF
v_gene: TRBV20-1
abundance: few
j_gene: TRBJ2-2
d_gene: TRBD1

CDR3nt: TGTGCCAGCAGCCCTTTAATGGTTGGGGTGGGTCAAGAGACCCAGTACTTC
CDR3aa: CASSPLMVGVGQETQYF
v_gene: TRBV4-2
abundance: many
j_gene: TRBJ2-5
d_gene: NA

CDR3nt: TGTGCCAGCAGCCAACTTGGGACTAGCGGGGGGTCGTCCACAGATACGCAGTATTTT
CDR3aa: CASSQLGTSGGSSTDTQYF
v_gene: TRBV3-1
abundance: many
j_gene: TRBJ2-3
d_gene: TRBD2

CDR3nt: TGTGCCAGCAGTTACGGCCGGCTAGCGGGTACGGATACGCAGTATTTT
CDR3aa: CASSYGRLAGTDTQYF
v_gene: TRBV6-5
abundance: many
j_gene: TRBJ2-3
d_gene: TRBD2

CDR3nt: TGTGCCAGCAGCCAATCACTGAGGAATGAAAAACTGTTTTTT
CDR3aa: CASSQSLRNEKLFF
v_gene: TRBV4-2
abundance: NA
j_gene: TRBJ1-4
d_gene: NA

CDR3nt: TGTGCCAGCAGCCGGCAGGGGAACTACGAGCAGTACTTC
CDR3aa: CASSRQGNYEQYF
v_gene: TRBV7-2
abundance: few
j_gene: TRBJ2-7
d_gene: NA

CDR3nt: TGTGCCAGCAGCCCCCGAACAGGACAGGGTGCTAATGAAAAACTGTTTTTT
CDR3aa: CASSPRTGQGANEKLFF
v_gene: TRBV9
abundance: few
j_gene: TRBJ1-4
d_gene: TRBD1

CDR3nt: TGTACCAGCAGCCCGGCCGGGACGGTCACTGAAGCTTTCTTT
CDR3aa: CTSSPAGTVTEAFF
v_gene: TRBV5-6
abundance: NA
j_gene: TRBJ1-1
d_gene: NA

CDR3nt: TGTGCCAGCAGCCCCGACTATAGCTCCGAGCAGTACTTC
CDR3aa: CASSPDYSSEQYF
v_gene: TRBV7-2
abundance: many
j_gene: TRBJ2-7
d_gene: NA

CDR3nt: TGTGCCAGCAGCTCTCCGGGACAGGGGGTGGTGACGGCTGAAGCTTTCTTT
CDR3aa: CASSSPGQGVVTAEAFF
v_gene: TRBV5-7
abundance: NA
j_gene: TRBJ1-1
d_gene: TRBD1

CDR3nt: TGTGCCAGCAGCCAAGTCGCGGGCGCGATGAACACTGAAGCTTTCTTT
CDR3aa: CASSQVAGAMNTEAFF
v_gene: TRBV3-1
abundance: NA
j_gene: TRBJ1-1
d_gene: NA

CDR3nt: TGTGCCAGCAGTCCCCTGGGGACGGCCGCCTACAATGAGCAGTTCTTC
CDR3aa: CASSPLGTAAYNEQFF
v_gene: TRBV25-1
abundance: many
j_gene: TRBJ2-1
d_gene: NA